Sequencing of this T cell receptor (beta chain) was carried out in a study of control samples from healthy donors and cancer patients. Sequencing was performed with immunoSEQ multiplex PCR; in TCRdb, only in-frame clones are kept and a portion is missing. The sample includes 130,000 or so clones, 80% to 95% seen only once; the top ten take less than 2.5%. The CDR3 is 15 amino acids. The V end lost 3 bases, the J end lost 7 bases, and 16 bases lay between the germline ends. Germline V gene lookup returns CDR1 GTSNPN and CDR2 SVGIG (reference sequence). This receptor was taken from a woman between 50 and 59 years old in good health. The specimen was blood. J is TRBJ1-6 and V is TRBV30; no clear D. CDR3 protein: CAWSARPGGNSPLHF. CDR3 nucleotides: TGTGCCTGGAGCGCAAGACCCGGTGGGAATTCACCCCTCCACTTT.